This entry lists 15 T cell receptor beta chains sequenced from one sample in a study of blood T cell repertoires in COVID-19. Libraries were prepared by immunoSEQ multiplex PCR; TCRdb keeps only in-frame clonotypes and omits some of them. Altogether 340,000 or so clones are present, around 86% being singletons, with the ten largest covering 1%. The sequenced material came from peripheral blood. Every receptor here comes from a man aged 45-60 years with active or convalescent COVID-19.

This chain connects TRBV4-3 to TRBJ1-6; a possible D gene is TRBD1 (5 bases). V lost 0 bases, J lost 6 bases, and 15 bases lay in between. Per the germline V gene, CDR1 is LGHNA and CDR2 is YSLEER. CDR3 length: 17 amino acids. In nucleotides, the CDR3 is TGCGCCAGCAGCCAAGAAAGCCCTGGGGCAGCTAATTCACCCCTCCACTTT. Translated: CASSQESPGAANSPLHF.

This clone has more than one count but fewer than ten. The genes are TRBV11-3 and TRBJ1-1; D perhaps matches TRBD1 (5 bases). From germline, CDR1 is SGHNT and CDR2 YENEEA. CDR3 size: 14 residues. V was pared by 0 bases and J by 5 bases, with 10 bases between. CDR3 in DNA: TGTGCCAGCAGCTTAGACGGACAAGTAACTGAAGCTTTCTTT. Protein sequence: CASSLDGQVTEAFF. The full variable domain, in which reference TRBV11-3 and TRBJ1-1 provide the parts outside the CDR3, is EAGVVQSPRYKIIEKKQPVAFWCNPISGHNTLYWYLQNLGQGPELLIRYENEEAVDDSQLPKDRFSAERLKGVDSTLKIQPAELGDSAVYLCASSLDGQVTEAFFGQGTRLTVV.

The rearrangement joins TRBV28 to TRBJ2-1; 10 nucleotides match TRBD2. V lost 10 bases, J lost 4 bases, and 10 bases stayed unmatched. This CDR3 has 15 amino acids. Germline assignment: CDR1 MDHEN and CDR2 SYDVKM. DNA for the CDR3: TGTGCCACCCGATGGACTAGCGGAACTTACAATGAGCAGTTCTTC. Translating it yields CATRWTSGTYNEQFF.

The CDR3 DNA is TGTGCCTGGGCCCTAGCGGGGGCCAACAATGAGCAGTTCTTC. This codes for CAWALAGANNEQFF. This chain connects TRBV30 to TRBJ2-1, with 10 bases fitting TRBD2. J lost 5 bases, V lost 5 bases, and 6 bases had no gene match. Germline CDR1 reads GTSNPN; CDR2 reads SVGIG (reference sequence). This CDR3 is built from 14 residues.

This sequence joins TRBV27 and TRBJ1-6; 8 bases fit TRBD1. The CDR3 spans 16 residues. Germline lookup yields CDR1 MNHEY and CDR2 SMNVEV (reference sequence). V was pared by 5 bases and J by 10 bases, with 13 bases of the junction left unmatched. As DNA, the CDR3 is TGTGCCAGCAGTACCCAAGGACAGGGCTTGGGGTCACCCCTCCACTTT. Protein: CASSTQGQGLGSPLHF.

J is TRBJ2-7 and V is TRBV20-1; D is ambiguous. CDR3 length equals 11 residues. Germline loops: CDR1 DFQATT, CDR2 SNEGSKA (reference sequence). CDR3 region: CRATDSYEQYF. The CDR3 coding sequence is TGCAGAGCGACGGACTCCTACGAGCAGTACTTC.

This chain joins TRBV4-2 and TRBJ2-1, with D perhaps matching TRBD2 (5 bases). Trimming removed 3 bases from V and 4 bases from J, with 10 bases in between. The CDR3 length is 14 residues. CDR1 and CDR2 (germline): LGHNA, YNFKEQ. CDR3 bases: TGTGCCAGCAGCCAGGAGAGGGTTTACAATGAGCAGTTCTTC. Protein sequence: CASSQERVYNEQFF.

The chain joins TRBV11-2 to TRBJ2-7; D is uncertain. Germline V gene data show CDR1 as SGHAT and CDR2 as FQNNGV. V lost 1 base and J lost 0, with 7 bases in between. The CDR3 is 14 residues long. CDR3 region: CASSLAAVSYEQYF. For the CDR3, the DNA is TGTGCCAGCAGCTTAGCTGCAGTCTCCTACGAGCAGTACTTC.

The gene calls are TRBV19 and TRBJ2-2; 11 positions agree with TRBD2. This CDR3 spans 15 amino acids. V lost 3 bases to trimming and J lost 4 bases; unmatched junction nucleotides: 1. Germline CDR1 LNHDA, CDR2 SQIVND (reference sequence). The CDR3 here is CASSILAGGTGELFF. The CDR3 bases are TGTGCCAGTAGTATTCTAGCGGGGGGCACCGGGGAGCTGTTTTTT.

This clone was recorded only once. V gene TRBV6-6 combines with J gene TRBJ1-5; D unclear. The germline V gene encodes CDR1 MNHNY and CDR2 SVGAGI (reference sequence). Trimming took 7 bases from V and 0 from J, leaving 7 bases between them. The CDR3 totals 13 residues. The CDR3 region has the DNA TGTGCCAGCATGAGTTATAGCAATCAGCCCCAGCATTTT. Its protein product is CASMSYSNQPQHF.

This chain links TRBV28 with TRBJ2-5; TRBD2 matches at 11 bases. The CDR3 spans 16 residues. With V trimmed by 11 bases and J by 5 bases, 16 bases remained unmatched. Per the germline V gene, CDR1 is MDHEN and CDR2 is SYDVKM. CDR3 sequence: CAARPSGGWDRETQYF. In nucleotides, the CDR3 is TGTGCCGCCCGACCTAGCGGGGGGTGGGATCGGGAGACCCAGTACTTC.

The chain recombines TRBV5-1 with TRBJ1-1, with D perhaps matching TRBD1 (6 bases). This CDR3 contains 18 residues. V gave up 1 base and J gave up 3 bases, with 22 bases separating them. CDR1 is SGHRS and CDR2 is YFSETQ in the germline V gene. Written as DNA, the CDR3 is TGCGCCAGCAGCTTGTTAGTCCAGGGGATTGGTCGGGACACTGAAGCTTTCTTT. Translation gives CASSLLVQGIGRDTEAFF.

This clone is a singleton in its sample. CDR3 region: CASHDRGREKLFF. CDR3 sequence (DNA): TGTGCCAGTCACGACAGGGGAAGGGAAAAACTGTTTTTT. The V call is TRBV28, the J call TRBJ1-4; TRBD1 aligns across 8 bases. CDR3 length equals 13 residues. In germline, CDR1 is MDHEN, CDR2 SYDVKM. V shed 9 bases, J shed 8 bases, and the junction held 8 bases outside the gene matches. The whole variable domain, remainder taken from reference TRBV28 and TRBJ1-4, is DVKVTQSSRYLVKRTGEKVFLECVQDMDHENMFWYRQDPGLGLRLIYFSYDVKMKEKGDIPEGYSVSREKKERFSLILESASTNQTSMYLCASHDRGREKLFFGSGTQLSVL.

This chain connects TRBV2 to TRBJ1-6, with D perhaps TRBD1 (5 bases). Germline V CDR1 and CDR2: SNHLY, FYNNEI. The CDR3 runs to 17 residues. V was trimmed by 4 bases and J by 0 bases, leaving 13 bases between them. CDR3 region: CASSVQGSSSYNSPLHF. The CDR3 DNA is TGTGCCAGCAGTGTCCAGGGTTCCTCCTCCTATAATTCACCCCTCCACTTT.

The rearrangement uses TRBV18 and TRBJ2-5; 7 nucleotides align to TRBD1. V was clipped by 4 bases and J by 3 bases; unmatched bases: 8. CDR1 is KGHSH and CDR2 is LQKENI in the germline V gene. The CDR3 is 15 residues long. Here the CDR3 reads CASSRQGVGEETQYF. The CDR3, as DNA: TGTGCCAGCTCACGACAGGGCGTGGGAGAAGAGACCCAGTACTTC. The full variable domain, in which reference TRBV18 and TRBJ2-5 provide the parts outside the CDR3, is NAGVMQNPRHLVRRRGQEARLRCSPMKGHSHVYWYRQLPEEGLKFMVYLQKENIIDESGMPKERFSAEFPKEGPSILRIQQVVRGDSAAYFCASSRQGVGEETQYFGPGTRLLVL.